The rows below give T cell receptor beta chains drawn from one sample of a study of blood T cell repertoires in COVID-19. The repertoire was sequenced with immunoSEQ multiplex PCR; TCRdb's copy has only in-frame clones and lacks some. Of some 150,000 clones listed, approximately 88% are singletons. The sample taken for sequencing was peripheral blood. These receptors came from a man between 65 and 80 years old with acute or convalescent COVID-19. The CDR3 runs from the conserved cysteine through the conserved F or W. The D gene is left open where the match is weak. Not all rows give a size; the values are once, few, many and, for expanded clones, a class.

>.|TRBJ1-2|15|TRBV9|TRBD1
TGTGCCAGCAGCGCGCGAGGACAGGGATTAGATGGCTACACCTTC
CASSARGQGLDGYTF
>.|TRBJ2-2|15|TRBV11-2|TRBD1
TGTGCCAGCAGCTGGGGGACAGGGGGTTTCGGGGAGCTGTTTTTT
CASSWGTGGFGELFF
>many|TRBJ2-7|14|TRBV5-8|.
TGTGCCAGCGGACACAGGGTCCAGGCCTACGAGCAGTACTTC
CASGHRVQAYEQYF
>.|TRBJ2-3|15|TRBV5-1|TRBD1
TGCGCCAGCAGCATCGGACAGGGGGCATCAGATACGCAGTATTTT
CASSIGQGASDTQYF
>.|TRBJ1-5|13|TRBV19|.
TGTGCCAGTAGTATAGAACTCCGGGGGCCCCAGCATTTT
CASSIELRGPQHF
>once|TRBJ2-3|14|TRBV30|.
TGTGCCTGGAGTGTAAATGGGCAGGGGGATACGCAGTATTTT
CAWSVNGQGDTQYF
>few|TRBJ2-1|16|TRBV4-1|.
TGCGCCAGCAGCCAGGAACCGGGCCCTAGGGGGAATGAGCAGTTCTTC
CASSQEPGPRGNEQFF
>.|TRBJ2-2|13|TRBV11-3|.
TGTGCCAGCAGCTCCCGGGGGACCGGGGAGCTGTTTTTT
CASSSRGTGELFF
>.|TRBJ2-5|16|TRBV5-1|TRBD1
TGCGCCAGCAGCTTTACCGGGACAGGGGGCGGGGAGACCCAGTACTTC
CASSFTGTGGGETQYF
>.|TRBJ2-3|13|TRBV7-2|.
TGTGCCAGCATCGCAGGGCCCACAGATACGCAGTATTTT
CASIAGPTDTQYF
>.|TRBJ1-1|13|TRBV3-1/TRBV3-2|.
TGTGCCAGCAGCTCGACAGGGAACACTGAAGCTTTCTTT
CASSSTGNTEAFF
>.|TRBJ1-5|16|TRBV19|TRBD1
TGTGCCAGTGCCCCTTTTGGACAGGGAGAGAATCAGCCCCAGCATTTT
CASAPFGQGENQPQHF
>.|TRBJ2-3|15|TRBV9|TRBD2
TGTGCCAGCAGCTTGACCGGGACTAGCAGAGATACGCAGTATTTT
CASSLTGTSRDTQYF
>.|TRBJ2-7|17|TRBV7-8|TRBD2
TGTGCCAGCAGCTTAGAAGGGGTGGGAGGGCCTACCTACGAGCAGTACTTC
CASSLEGVGGPTYEQYF
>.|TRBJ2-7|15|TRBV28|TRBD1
TGTGCCAGCAGTTCCCCCGGACAGGCTGAGGCCGAGCAGTACTTC
CASSSPGQAEAEQYF
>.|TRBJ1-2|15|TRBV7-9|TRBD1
TGTGCCAGCAGCCCCGACAGGGGGCGCCACTATGGCTACACCTTC
CASSPDRGRHYGYTF